One T cell receptor (beta chain) is described in this entry. The antigen remains unidentified. The data derive from a study of shared clonotypes between healthy human individuals. The study drew all its donors from Caucasian adults living in Nashville, Tennessee. Assay execution proceeded at the deep level. The method was immunoSEQ multiplex PCR; TCRdb's version includes in-frame clones alone and lacks a portion of them. The top ten hold roughly 0.62% of the sample, which has more than 900,000 clones, approximately 80% seen once. Study results and limitations: Naive subsets tended to show greater estimated richness than memory subsets. Since donors were few, the genetic and exposure-history diversity represented was limited.

V trimming: 5 bases; J trimming: 0 bases; junction bases outside the gene matches: 6. CDR1 and CDR2 from the germline V gene are MRHNA and SNTAGT. CDR3 length: 17 residues. The source is a man between 18 and 29 years old in good health. Some clones in this sample may be carry-over from other donors' samples. The sample comprised memory CD4+ T cells from PBMCs. Subset indicated: CD45RA-negative fraction. The chain couples TRBV6-4 to TRBJ2-6; TRBD1 aligns across 8 bases. The CDR3 bases are TGTGCCAGCAGTCGGACAGGGATAAGCTCTGGGGCCAACGTCCTGACTTTC. Translating it yields CASSRTGISSGANVLTF.